This TCR beta chain comes out of a study of regulatory T cells in long-lasting Graves disease. Time point: newly diagnosed GD, antithyroid drugs for less than 3 months. PBMC-derived RNA was used for the TCR library. The V and J ends lost 4 bases and 5 bases respectively, with 13 bases between them. Germline V gene sequence: CDR1 SNHLY, CDR2 FYNNEI. The CDR3 is made up of 14 amino acids. Building the TCR beta libraries relied on iRepertoire HTBI primers, and CDR3 regions underwent Arm-PCR. The authors' processing: Identification across samples found about 61 TRBV and roughly 14 TRBJ segments. TCRdb itself ran the multiplex PCR reads through MiXCR, one entry per CDR3 protein. These V and J calls are TCRdb output, not the study's own analysis. The sample lists under 700,000 distinct CDR3 sequences, around 15% occurring once. These sequences were also reported in another study, on T cells in Graves' hyperthyroidism and ophthalmopathy. According to that study: The HTBI primer set served for first-round RT-PCR of the TCR CDR3.

This sequence was found in a woman aged 40-60 years with Graves disease. The sequences come from peripheral blood mononuclear cells (PBMCs), collected at new diagnosis, from a patient treated with antithyroid drugs. V usage is TRBV2 and J usage is TRBJ2-3; D might be TRBD2 (6 bases). The CDR3 DNA reads as TGTGCCAGCAGTGCTCGACTAGGACGAGATACGCAGTATTTT. It is translated as CASSARLGRDTQYF.